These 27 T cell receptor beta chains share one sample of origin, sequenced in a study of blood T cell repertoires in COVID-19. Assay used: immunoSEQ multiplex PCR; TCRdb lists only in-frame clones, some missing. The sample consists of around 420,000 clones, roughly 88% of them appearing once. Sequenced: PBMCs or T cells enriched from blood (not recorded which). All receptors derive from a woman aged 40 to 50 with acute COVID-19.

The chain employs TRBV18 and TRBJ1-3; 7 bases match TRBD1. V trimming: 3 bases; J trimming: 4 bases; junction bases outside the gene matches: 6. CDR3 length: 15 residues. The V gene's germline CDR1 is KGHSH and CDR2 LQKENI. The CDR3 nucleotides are TGTGCCAGCTCACCTGACAGGGCGGCCGGAAACACCATATATTTT. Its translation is CASSPDRAAGNTIYF.

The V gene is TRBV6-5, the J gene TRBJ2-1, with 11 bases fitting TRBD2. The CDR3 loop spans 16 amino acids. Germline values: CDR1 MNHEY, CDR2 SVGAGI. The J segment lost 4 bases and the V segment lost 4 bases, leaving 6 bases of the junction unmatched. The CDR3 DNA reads TGTGCCAGCAGTTCGGGACTAGCGGTATCATACAATGAGCAGTTCTTC. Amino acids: CASSSGLAVSYNEQFF.

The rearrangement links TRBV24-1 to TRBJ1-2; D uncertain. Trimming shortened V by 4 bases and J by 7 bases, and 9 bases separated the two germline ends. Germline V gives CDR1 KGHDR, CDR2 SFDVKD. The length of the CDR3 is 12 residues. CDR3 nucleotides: TGTGCCACCAGTGACCCGCGGATTGGCTACACCTTC. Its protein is CATSDPRIGYTF.

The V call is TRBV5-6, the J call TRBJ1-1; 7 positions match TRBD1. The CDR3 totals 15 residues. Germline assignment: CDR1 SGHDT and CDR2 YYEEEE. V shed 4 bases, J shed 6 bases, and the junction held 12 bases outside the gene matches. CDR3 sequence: CASSLGQVAVPEAFF. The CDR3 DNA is TGTGCCAGCAGCCTAGGACAGGTCGCGGTCCCTGAAGCTTTCTTT.

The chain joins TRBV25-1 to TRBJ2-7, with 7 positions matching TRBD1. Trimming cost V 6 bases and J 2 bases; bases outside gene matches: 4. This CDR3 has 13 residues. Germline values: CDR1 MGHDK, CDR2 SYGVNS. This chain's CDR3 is CASRGQGAYEQYF. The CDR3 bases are TGTGCCAGCAGAGGTCAGGGGGCCTACGAGCAGTACTTC.

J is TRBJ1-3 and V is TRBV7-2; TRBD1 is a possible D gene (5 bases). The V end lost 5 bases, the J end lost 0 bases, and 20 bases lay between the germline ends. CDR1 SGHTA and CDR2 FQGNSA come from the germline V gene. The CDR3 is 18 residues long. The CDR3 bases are TGTGCCAGCAGCCGGGACTCCTTGAAGTTGAGCTCTGGAAACACCATATATTTT. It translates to CASSRDSLKLSSGNTIYF.

The CDR3 spells CASSWTMDSGELFF. Written as DNA, the CDR3 is TGTGCCAGCAGCTGGACGATGGACAGCGGGGAGCTGTTTTTT. The chain uses TRBV5-4 and TRBJ2-2; a possible D gene is TRBD1 (6 bases). The CDR3 runs 14 residues. Germline CDR1 reads SGHNT; CDR2 reads YYREEE (reference sequence). With 3 bases removed from V and 7 bases from J, the gap between germline ends came to 13 bases.

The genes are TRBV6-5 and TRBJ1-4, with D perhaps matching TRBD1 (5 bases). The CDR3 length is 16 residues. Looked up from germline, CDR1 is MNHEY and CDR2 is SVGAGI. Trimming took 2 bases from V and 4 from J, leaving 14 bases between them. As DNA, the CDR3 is TGTGCCAGCAGTTACCGCGCAAGGGGCAGTAATGAAAAACTGTTTTTT. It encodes CASSYRARGSNEKLFF.

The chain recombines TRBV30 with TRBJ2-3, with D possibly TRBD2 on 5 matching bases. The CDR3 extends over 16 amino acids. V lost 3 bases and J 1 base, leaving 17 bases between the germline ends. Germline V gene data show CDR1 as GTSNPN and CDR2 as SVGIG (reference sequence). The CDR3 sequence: CAWRAVFEGGTDTQYF. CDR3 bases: TGTGCCTGGAGGGCCGTATTTGAGGGTGGCACAGATACGCAGTATTTT. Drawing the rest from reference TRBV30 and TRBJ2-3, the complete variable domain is SQTIHQWPATLVQPVGSPLSLECTVEGTSNPNLYWYRQAAGRGLQLLFYSVGIGQISSEVPQNLSASRPQDRQFILSSKKLLLSDSGFYLCAWRAVFEGGTDTQYFGPGTRLTVL.

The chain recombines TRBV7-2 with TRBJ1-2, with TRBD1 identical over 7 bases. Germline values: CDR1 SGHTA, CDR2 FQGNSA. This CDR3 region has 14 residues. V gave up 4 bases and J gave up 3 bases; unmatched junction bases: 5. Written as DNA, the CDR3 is TGTGCCAGCAGCTCACCCAGGGGGTACTATGGCTACACCTTC. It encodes CASSSPRGYYGYTF. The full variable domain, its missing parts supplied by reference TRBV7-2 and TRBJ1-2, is GAGVSQSPSNKVTEKGKDVELRCDPISGHTALYWYRQSLGQGLEFLIYFQGNSAPDKSGLPSDRFSAERTGGSVSTLTIQRTQQEDSAVYLCASSSPRGYYGYTFGSGTRLTVV.

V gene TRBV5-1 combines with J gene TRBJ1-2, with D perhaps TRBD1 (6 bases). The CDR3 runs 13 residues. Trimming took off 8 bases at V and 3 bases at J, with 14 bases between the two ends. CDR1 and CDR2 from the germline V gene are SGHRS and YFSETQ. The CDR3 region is CARPRDKYYGYTF. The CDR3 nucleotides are TGCGCCAGACCCCGGGACAAGTACTATGGCTACACCTTC.

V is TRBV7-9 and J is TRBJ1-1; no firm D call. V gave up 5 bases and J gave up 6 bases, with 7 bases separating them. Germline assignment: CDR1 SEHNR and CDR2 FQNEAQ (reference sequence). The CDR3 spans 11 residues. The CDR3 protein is CASSPRSEAFF. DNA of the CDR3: TGTGCCAGCAGCCCACGGTCTGAAGCTTTCTTT. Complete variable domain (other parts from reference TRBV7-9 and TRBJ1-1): DTGVSQNPRHKITKRGQNVTFRCDPISEHNRLYWYRQTLGQGPEFLTYFQNEAQLEKSRLLSDRFSAERPKGSFSTLEIQRTEQGDSAMYLCASSPRSEAFFGQGTRLTVV.

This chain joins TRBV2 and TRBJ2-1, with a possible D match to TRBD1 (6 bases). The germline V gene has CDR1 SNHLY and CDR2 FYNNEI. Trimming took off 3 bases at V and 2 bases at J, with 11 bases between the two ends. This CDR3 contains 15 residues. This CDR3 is CASSDGTRPYNEQFF. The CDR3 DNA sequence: TGTGCCAGCAGTGACGGGACACGGCCCTACAATGAGCAGTTCTTC.

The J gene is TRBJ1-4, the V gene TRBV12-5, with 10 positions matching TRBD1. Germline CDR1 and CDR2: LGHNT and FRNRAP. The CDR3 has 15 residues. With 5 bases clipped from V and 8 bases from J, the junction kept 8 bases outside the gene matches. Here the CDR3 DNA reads TGTGCTAGTGGTATGGGACAGGGGTTCATGGAAAAACTGTTTTTT. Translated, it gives CASGMGQGFMEKLFF.

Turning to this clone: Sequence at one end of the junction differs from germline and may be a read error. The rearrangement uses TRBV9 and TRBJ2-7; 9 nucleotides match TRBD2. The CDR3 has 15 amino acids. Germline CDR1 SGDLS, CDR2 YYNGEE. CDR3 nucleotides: TGTGCCAACAGCTCCGGACTAGCGTCTACCTACGAGCAGTACTTC. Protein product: CANSSGLASTYEQYF.

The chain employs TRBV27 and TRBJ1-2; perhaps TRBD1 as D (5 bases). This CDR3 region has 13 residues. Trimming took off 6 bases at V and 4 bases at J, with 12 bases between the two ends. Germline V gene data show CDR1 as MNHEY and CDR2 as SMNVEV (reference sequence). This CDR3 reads CASRTVSGYGYTF. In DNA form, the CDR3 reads TGTGCCAGCAGGACAGTATCGGGCTATGGCTACACCTTC.

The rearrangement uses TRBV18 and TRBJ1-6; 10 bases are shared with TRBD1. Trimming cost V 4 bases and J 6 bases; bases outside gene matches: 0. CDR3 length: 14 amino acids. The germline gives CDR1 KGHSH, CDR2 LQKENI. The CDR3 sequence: CASSRDRGNSPLHF. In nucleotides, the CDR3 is TGTGCCAGCTCACGGGACAGGGGTAATTCACCCCTCCACTTT.

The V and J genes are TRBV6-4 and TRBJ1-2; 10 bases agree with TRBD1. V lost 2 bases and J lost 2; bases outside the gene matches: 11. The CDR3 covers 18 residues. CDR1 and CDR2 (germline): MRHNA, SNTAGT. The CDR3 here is CASSDLGTGAASNYGYTF. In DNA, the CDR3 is TGTGCCAGCAGTGACCTCGGGACAGGGGCCGCCAGCAACTATGGCTACACCTTC.

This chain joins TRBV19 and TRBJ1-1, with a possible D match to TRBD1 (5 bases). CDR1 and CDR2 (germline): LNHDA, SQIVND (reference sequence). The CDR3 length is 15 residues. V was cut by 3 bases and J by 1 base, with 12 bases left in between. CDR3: CASSMGGAGNTEAFF. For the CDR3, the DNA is TGTGCCAGTAGTATGGGCGGGGCTGGGAACACTGAAGCTTTCTTT.

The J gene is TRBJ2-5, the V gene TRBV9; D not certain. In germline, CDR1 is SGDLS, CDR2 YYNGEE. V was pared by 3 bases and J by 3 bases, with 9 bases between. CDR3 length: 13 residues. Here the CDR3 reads CASSAFPEETQYF. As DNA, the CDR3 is TGTGCCAGCAGCGCGTTCCCTGAAGAGACCCAGTACTTC.

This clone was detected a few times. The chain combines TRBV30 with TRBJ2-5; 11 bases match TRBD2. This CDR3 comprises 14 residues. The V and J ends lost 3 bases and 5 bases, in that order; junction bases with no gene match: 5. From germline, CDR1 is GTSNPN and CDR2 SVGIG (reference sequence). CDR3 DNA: TGTGCCTGGAGGGGACTAGCGGAGGGGGAGACCCAGTACTTC. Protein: CAWRGLAEGETQYF.

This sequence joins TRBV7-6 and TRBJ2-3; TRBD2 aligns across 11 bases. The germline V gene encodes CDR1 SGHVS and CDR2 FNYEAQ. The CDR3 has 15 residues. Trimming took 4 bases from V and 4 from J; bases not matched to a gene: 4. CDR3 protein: CASSSNSGGADTQYF. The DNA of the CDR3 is TGTGCCAGCAGCTCTAATAGCGGGGGGGCAGATACGCAGTATTTT.

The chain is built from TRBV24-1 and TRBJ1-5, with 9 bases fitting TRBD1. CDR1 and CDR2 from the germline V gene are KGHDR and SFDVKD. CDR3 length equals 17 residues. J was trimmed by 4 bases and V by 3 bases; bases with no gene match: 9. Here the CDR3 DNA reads TGTGCCACCAGTGATGCGGGGACAGGGCGAAGAAATCAGCCCCAGCATTTT. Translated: CATSDAGTGRRNQPQHF.

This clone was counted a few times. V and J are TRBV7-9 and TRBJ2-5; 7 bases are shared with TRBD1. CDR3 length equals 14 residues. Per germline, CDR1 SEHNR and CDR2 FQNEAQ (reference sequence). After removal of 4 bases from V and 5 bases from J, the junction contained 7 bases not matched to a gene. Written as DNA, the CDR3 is TGTGCCAGCAGCTCTACAGGGGCCGGGGAGACCCAGTACTTC. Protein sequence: CASSSTGAGETQYF.

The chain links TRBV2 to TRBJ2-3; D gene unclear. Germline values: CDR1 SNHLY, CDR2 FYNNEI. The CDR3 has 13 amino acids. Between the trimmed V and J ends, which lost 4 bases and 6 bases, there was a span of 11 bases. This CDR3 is CASSVFGRDTQYF. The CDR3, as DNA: TGTGCCAGCAGTGTCTTCGGCAGGGATACGCAGTATTTT.

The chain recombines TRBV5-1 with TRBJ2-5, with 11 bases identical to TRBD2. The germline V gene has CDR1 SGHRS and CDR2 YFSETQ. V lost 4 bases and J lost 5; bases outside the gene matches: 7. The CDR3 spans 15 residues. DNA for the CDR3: TGCGCCAGCAGCCCTATTAGCGGGGGGGAGGAGACCCAGTACTTC. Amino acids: CASSPISGGEETQYF. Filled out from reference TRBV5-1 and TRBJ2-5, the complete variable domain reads KAGVTQTPRYLIKTRGQQVTLSCSPISGHRSVSWYQQTPGQGLQFLFEYFSETQRNKGNFPGRFSGRQFSNSRSEMNVSTLELGDSALYLCASSPISGGEETQYFGPGTRLLVL.

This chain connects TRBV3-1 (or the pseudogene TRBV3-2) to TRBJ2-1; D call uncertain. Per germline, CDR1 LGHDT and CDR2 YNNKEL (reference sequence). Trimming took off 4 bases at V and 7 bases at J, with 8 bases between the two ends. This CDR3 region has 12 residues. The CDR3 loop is CASSRLSNEQFF. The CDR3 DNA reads TGTGCCAGCAGCCGACTGTCTAATGAGCAGTTCTTC.